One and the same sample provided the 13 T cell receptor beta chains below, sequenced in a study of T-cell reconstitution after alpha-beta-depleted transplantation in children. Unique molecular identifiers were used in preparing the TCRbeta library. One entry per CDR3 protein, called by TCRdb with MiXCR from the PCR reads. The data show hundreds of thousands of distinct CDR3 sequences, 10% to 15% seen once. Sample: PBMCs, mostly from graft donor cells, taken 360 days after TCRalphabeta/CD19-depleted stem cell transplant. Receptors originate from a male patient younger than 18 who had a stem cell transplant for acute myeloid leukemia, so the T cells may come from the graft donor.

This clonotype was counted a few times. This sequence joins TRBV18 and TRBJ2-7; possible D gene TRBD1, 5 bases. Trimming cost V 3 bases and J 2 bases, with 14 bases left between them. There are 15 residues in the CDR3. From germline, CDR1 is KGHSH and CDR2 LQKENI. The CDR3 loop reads CASSPTERSAYEQYF. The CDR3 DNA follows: TGTGCCAGCTCACCGACAGAACGATCCGCCTACGAGCAGTACTTC.

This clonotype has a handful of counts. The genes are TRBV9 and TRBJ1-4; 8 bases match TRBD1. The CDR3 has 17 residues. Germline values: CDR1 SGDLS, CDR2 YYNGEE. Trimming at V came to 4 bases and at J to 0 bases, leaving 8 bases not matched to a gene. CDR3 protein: CASSSDRAIATNEKLFF. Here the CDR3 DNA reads TGTGCCAGCAGCTCGGACAGGGCAATCGCAACTAATGAAAAACTGTTTTTT. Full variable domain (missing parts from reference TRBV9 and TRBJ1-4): DSGVTQTPKHLITATGQRVTLRCSPRSGDLSVYWYQQSLDQGLQFLIQYYNGEERAKGNILERFSAQQFPDLHSELNLSSLELGDSALYFCASSSDRAIATNEKLFFGSGTQLSVL.

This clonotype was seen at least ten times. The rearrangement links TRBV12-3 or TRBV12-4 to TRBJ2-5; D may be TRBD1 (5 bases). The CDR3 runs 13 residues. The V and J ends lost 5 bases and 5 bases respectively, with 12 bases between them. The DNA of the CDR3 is TGTGCCAGCAGTCCAACAGGTGGGGAGACCCAGTACTTC. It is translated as CASSPTGGETQYF.

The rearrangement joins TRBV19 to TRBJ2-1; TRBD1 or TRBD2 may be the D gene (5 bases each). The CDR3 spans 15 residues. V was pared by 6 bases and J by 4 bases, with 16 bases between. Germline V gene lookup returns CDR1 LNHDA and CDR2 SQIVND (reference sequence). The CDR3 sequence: CASSKLGAAYNEQFF. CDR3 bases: TGTGCCAGTAGCAAACTAGGGGCGGCATACAATGAGCAGTTCTTC.

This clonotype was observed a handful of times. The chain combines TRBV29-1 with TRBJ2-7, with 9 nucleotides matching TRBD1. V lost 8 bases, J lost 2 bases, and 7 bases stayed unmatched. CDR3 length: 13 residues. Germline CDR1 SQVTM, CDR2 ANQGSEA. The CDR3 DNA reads TGCAGCACACGGACAGGGGATACCTACGAGCAGTACTTC. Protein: CSTRTGDTYEQYF.

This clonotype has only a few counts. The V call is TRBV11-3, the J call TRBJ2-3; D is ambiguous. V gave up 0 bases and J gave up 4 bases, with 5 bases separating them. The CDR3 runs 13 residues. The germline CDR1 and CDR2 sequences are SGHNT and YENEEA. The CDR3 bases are TGTGCCAGCAGCTTAGATCAAGCAGATACGCAGTATTTT. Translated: CASSLDQADTQYF.

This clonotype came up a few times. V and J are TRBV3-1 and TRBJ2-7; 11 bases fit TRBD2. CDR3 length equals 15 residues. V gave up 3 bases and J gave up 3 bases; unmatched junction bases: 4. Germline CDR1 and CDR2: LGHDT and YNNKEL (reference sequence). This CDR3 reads CASSHGTSGYYEQYF. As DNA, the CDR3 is TGTGCCAGCAGCCATGGGACTAGCGGATACTACGAGCAGTACTTC.

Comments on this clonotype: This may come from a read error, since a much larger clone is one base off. The CDR3 sequence is CSARGQCSTDTQYF. The DNA of the CDR3 is TGCAGTGCTAGAGGACAGTGTAGCACAGATACGCAGTATTTT. This sequence joins TRBV20-1 and TRBJ2-3; D is perhaps TRBD1 (5 bases). The CDR3 totals 14 residues. The V gene's germline CDR1 is DFQATT and CDR2 SNEGSKA (reference sequence). Trimming stripped 1 base from V and 0 bases from J, with 8 bases between.

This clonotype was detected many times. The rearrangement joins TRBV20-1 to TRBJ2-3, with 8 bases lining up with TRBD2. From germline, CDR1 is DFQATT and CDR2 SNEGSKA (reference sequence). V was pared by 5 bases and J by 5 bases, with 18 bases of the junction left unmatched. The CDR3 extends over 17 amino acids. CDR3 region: CSAPGGRPDPRGDTQYF. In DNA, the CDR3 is TGCAGTGCTCCGGGGGGGCGGCCCGACCCTAGAGGAGATACGCAGTATTTT.

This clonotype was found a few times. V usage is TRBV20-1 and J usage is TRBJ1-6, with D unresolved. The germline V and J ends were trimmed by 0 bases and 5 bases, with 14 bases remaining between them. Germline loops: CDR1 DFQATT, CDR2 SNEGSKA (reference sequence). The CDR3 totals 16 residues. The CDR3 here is CSARDPGSNHNSPLHF. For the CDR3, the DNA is TGCAGTGCTAGAGATCCCGGGTCTAACCATAATTCACCCCTCCACTTT.

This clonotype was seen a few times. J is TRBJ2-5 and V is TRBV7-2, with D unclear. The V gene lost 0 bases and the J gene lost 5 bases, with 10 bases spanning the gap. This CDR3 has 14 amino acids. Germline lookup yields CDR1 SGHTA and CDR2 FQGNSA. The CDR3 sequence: CASSLAGSSETQYF. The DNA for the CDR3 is TGTGCCAGCAGCTTAGCGGGAAGTTCGGAGACCCAGTACTTC.

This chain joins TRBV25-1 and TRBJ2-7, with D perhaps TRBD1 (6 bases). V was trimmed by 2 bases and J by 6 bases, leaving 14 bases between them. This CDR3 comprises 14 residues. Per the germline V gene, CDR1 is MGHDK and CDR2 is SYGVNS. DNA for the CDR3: TGTGCCAGCAGTGAACCAGGGGCGCTTTTCGAGCAGTACTTC. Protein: CASSEPGALFEQYF.

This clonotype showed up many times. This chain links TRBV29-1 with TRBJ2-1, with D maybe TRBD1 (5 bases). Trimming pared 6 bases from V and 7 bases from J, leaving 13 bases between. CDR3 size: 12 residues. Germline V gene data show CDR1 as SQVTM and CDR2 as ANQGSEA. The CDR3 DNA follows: TGCAGCGTGCAAACAGGCCCAAATGAGCAGTTCTTC. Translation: CSVQTGPNEQFF.